These 30 T cell receptor beta chains share one sample of origin, sequenced in a study of shared clonotypes between healthy human individuals. Data came from immunoSEQ multiplex PCR; TCRdb stores just in-frame clones and leaves some out. This repertoire shows approximately 510,000 clones, 60% to 85% found once; its top ten account for around 13%. Sequenced material: PBMCs. The receptors originated from a middle-aged woman in good health. Some clones in this sample may be carry-over from other donors' samples.

The chain uses TRBV5-1 and TRBJ1-6, with TRBD1 as a possible D gene (5 bases). This CDR3 has 14 residues. The germline gives CDR1 SGHRS, CDR2 YFSETQ. With 2 bases removed from V and 8 bases from J, the gap between germline ends came to 11 bases. The CDR3 loop is CASSLWGRDSPLHF. CDR3 bases: TGCGCCAGCAGCTTATGGGGGAGGGATTCACCCCTCCACTTT.

CDR3 sequence: CAWRETGGAGGYTF. The CDR3, as DNA: TGTGCCTGGAGGGAAACAGGGGGCGCGGGAGGCTACACCTTC. The chain couples TRBV30 to TRBJ1-2, with 9 bases that match TRBD1. The CDR3 totals 14 residues. CDR1 and CDR2 (germline): GTSNPN, SVGIG (reference sequence). Germline trimming cut 3 bases from V and 8 bases from J; bases unmatched to any gene: 10. Full variable domain (remainder filled in from reference TRBV30 and TRBJ1-2): SQTIHQWPATLVQPVGSPLSLECTVEGTSNPNLYWYRQAAGRGLQLLFYSVGIGQISSEVPQNLSASRPQDRQFILSSKKLLLSDSGFYLCAWRETGGAGGYTFGSGTRLTVV.

The chain joins TRBV7-8 to TRBJ2-1, with a weak D call TRBD2 (5 bases). This CDR3 spans 15 amino acids. The V end was cut by 2 bases, the J end by 0 bases, with 8 bases between. The germline V gene has CDR1 SGHVS and CDR2 FQNEAQ. CDR3 DNA sequence: TGTGCCAGCAGCTTAACGGGGAACTCCTACAATGAGCAGTTCTTC. This codes for CASSLTGNSYNEQFF.

This chain joins TRBV5-1 and TRBJ2-3, with 8 bases aligning to TRBD2. The CDR3 length is 16 residues. Trimming took 0 bases from V and 6 from J; bases not matched to a gene: 9. Germline-derived CDR1 and CDR2 are SGHRS and YFSETQ. DNA for the CDR3: TGCGCCAGCAGCTTGGGTCCTAGCGGGTCTAGGGATACGCAGTATTTT. Its protein product is CASSLGPSGSRDTQYF.

In its sample, this clone was seen many times. V usage is TRBV19 and J usage is TRBJ2-4; D ambiguous. Germline CDR1 is LNHDA and CDR2 is SQIVND (reference sequence). Trimming removed 3 bases from V and 9 bases from J, with 6 bases in between. This CDR3 comprises 11 residues. The CDR3 coding sequence is TGTGCCAGTAGTATCATGGGCATTCAGTACTTC. It yields the protein CASSIMGIQYF. Supplemented by reference TRBV19 and TRBJ2-4, the full variable domain reads DGGITQSPKYLFRKEGQNVTLSCEQNLNHDAMYWYRQDPGQGLRLIYYSQIVNDFQKGDIAEGYSVSREKKESFPLTVTSAQKNPTAFYLCASSIMGIQYFGAGTRLSVL.

The chain joins TRBV5-1 to TRBJ2-7, with TRBD1 matching 10 bases. CDR3 length: 16 residues. Germline V CDR1 and CDR2: SGHRS, YFSETQ. J gave up 1 base and V 3 bases, and 7 bases lay outside the gene matches. This CDR3 is CASSWGDRGGSYEQYF. In DNA, the CDR3 is TGCGCCAGCAGCTGGGGGGACAGGGGAGGTTCCTACGAGCAGTACTTC.

The chain couples TRBV28 to TRBJ2-7; 8 bases match TRBD2. With V trimmed by 3 bases and J by 2 bases, 6 bases remained unmatched. The CDR3 runs 15 residues. Per the germline V gene, CDR1 is MDHEN and CDR2 is SYDVKM. Here the CDR3 reads CASSFFLAGTYEQYF. CDR3 sequence (DNA): TGTGCCAGCAGTTTTTTCCTAGCGGGCACCTACGAGCAGTACTTC.

V gene TRBV30 combines with J gene TRBJ2-5; D possibly corresponds to TRBD1 (6 bases). The V gene's germline CDR1 is GTSNPN and CDR2 SVGIG (reference sequence). This CDR3 has 15 amino acids. V shed 4 bases and J shed 1 base, with 16 bases lying between them. The DNA of the CDR3 is TGTGCCTGGACCTCGAACAGGGCACCCCAAGAGACCCAGTACTTC. This sequence encodes CAWTSNRAPQETQYF.

The rearrangement joins TRBV27 to TRBJ1-4; D is undetermined. This CDR3 has 15 residues. V dropped 2 bases and J dropped 0 bases, with 7 bases sitting between them. The germline gives CDR1 MNHEY, CDR2 SMNVEV (reference sequence). CDR3 sequence reads: CASSLTQATNEKLFF. Here the CDR3 DNA reads TGTGCCAGCAGTTTAACGCAAGCAACTAATGAAAAACTGTTTTTT.

The rearrangement links TRBV19 to TRBJ2-1, with D possibly called TRBD1 or TRBD2 (5 bases each). The CDR3 contains 14 residues. Trimming took 5 bases from V and 7 from J, leaving 15 bases between them. Germline V CDR1 and CDR2: LNHDA, SQIVND (reference sequence). As DNA, the CDR3 is TGTGCCAGTAGTTTGGGCGGGTGGGGGAATGAGCAGTTCTTC. Translating gives CASSLGGWGNEQFF.

V usage is TRBV12-5 and J usage is TRBJ2-7, with D tentatively TRBD1 (6 bases). The V gene lost 7 bases and the J gene lost 1 base, with 23 bases spanning the gap. The CDR3 length is 17 residues. Germline CDR1 reads LGHNT; CDR2 reads FRNRAP. CDR3 DNA sequence: TGTGCTAGTGCCACCCCATCGGGGATGGGGGCATCCTACGAGCAGTACTTC. This gives the protein CASATPSGMGASYEQYF.

The chain has TRBV19 and TRBJ2-5, with 7 bases lining up with TRBD1. The V and J ends lost 6 bases and 2 bases, in that order; junction bases with no gene match: 9. The CDR3 extends over 15 amino acids. The V gene's germline CDR1 is LNHDA and CDR2 SQIVND (reference sequence). CDR3 in DNA: TGTGCCAGTAGCTCCCCTGACAGGGCGCAAGAGACCCAGTACTTC. Residues: CASSSPDRAQETQYF.

The CDR3 region has the DNA TGTGCCAGTCACCCCGGACGTAGCTCCTACGAGCAGTACTTC. Residues: CASHPGRSSYEQYF. The rearrangement links TRBV7-9 to TRBJ2-7, with D hard to call. The germline CDR1 and CDR2 sequences are SEHNR and FQNEAQ (reference sequence). Trimming took 9 bases from V and 0 from J, leaving 15 bases between them. The CDR3 loop spans 14 amino acids.

This chain uses TRBV5-1 with TRBJ2-1, with 7 bases aligning to TRBD2. With 0 bases clipped from V and 4 bases from J, the junction kept 4 bases outside the gene matches. The CDR3 is 15 amino acids. Germline CDR1 and CDR2: SGHRS and YFSETQ. CDR3 region: CASSLDAGAYNEQFF. DNA of the CDR3: TGCGCCAGCAGCTTGGATGCGGGAGCTTACAATGAGCAGTTCTTC.

There are many counts of this clone. As DNA, the CDR3 is TGTGCCAGCAGTTACGGGACAGGGCTTGAAAAACTGTTTTTT. It yields the protein CASSYGTGLEKLFF. V usage is TRBV6-6 and J usage is TRBJ1-4, with 9 bases fitting TRBD1. Unmatched junction bases numbered 2, after V lost 2 bases and J lost 7 bases. The CDR3 contains 14 residues. In germline, CDR1 is MNHNY, CDR2 SVGAGI (reference sequence).

V and J are TRBV7-8 and TRBJ2-5, with D hard to call. The assigned J gene may be wrong: the sequence end matches TRBJ2-7 better. The CDR3 loop spans 11 amino acids. Germline CDR1 is SGHVS and CDR2 is FQNEAQ. The CDR3 loop reads CASSPLYEQYF. As DNA, the CDR3 is TGTGCCAGCAGTCCCCTATACGAGCAGTACTTC.

The chain links TRBV6-6 to TRBJ1-1, with D unclear. V lost 9 bases to trimming and J lost 4 bases, with 15 bases between them. The CDR3 consists of 13 residues. Germline V gene sequence: CDR1 MNHNY, CDR2 SVGAGI (reference sequence). The CDR3 protein is CASIAWPGTEAFF. In DNA form, the CDR3 reads TGTGCCAGTATCGCTTGGCCAGGCACTGAAGCTTTCTTT.

The rearrangement joins TRBV5-1 to TRBJ2-3; D ambiguous. Trimming cost V 4 bases and J 0 bases, with 9 bases left between them. From germline, CDR1 is SGHRS and CDR2 YFSETQ. The CDR3 extends over 14 amino acids. The CDR3 DNA is TGCGCCAGCAGCGGATTGTCTAGCACAGATACGCAGTATTTT. Translated: CASSGLSSTDTQYF. Using reference TRBV5-1 and TRBJ2-3 for the parts outside the CDR3, the full variable domain is KAGVTQTPRYLIKTRGQQVTLSCSPISGHRSVSWYQQTPGQGLQFLFEYFSETQRNKGNFPGRFSGRQFSNSRSEMNVSTLELGDSALYLCASSGLSSTDTQYFGPGTRLTVL.

This clone has only a few counts. This chain joins TRBV9 and TRBJ1-2; 9 bases are shared with TRBD1. The CDR3 loop spans 14 amino acids. Germline CDR1 reads SGDLS; CDR2 reads YYNGEE. The ends lost 3 bases at V and 2 bases at J; junction bases unmatched: 2. The CDR3 coding sequence is TGTGCCAGCAGCGCGGGACAGGGAAACTATGGCTACACCTTC. Protein product: CASSAGQGNYGYTF.

The V and J genes are TRBV7-2 and TRBJ1-5; a weak D match, TRBD1 (5 bases). This CDR3 has 16 amino acids. Trimming left V 5 bases short and J 2 bases short, with 16 bases between. CDR1 and CDR2 (germline): SGHTA, FQGNSA. Here the CDR3 reads CASSPAPGGGNQPQHF. The DNA for the CDR3 is TGTGCCAGCAGCCCCGCCCCCGGGGGTGGCAATCAGCCCCAGCATTTT. Filled out from reference TRBV7-2 and TRBJ1-5, the complete variable domain reads GAGVSQSPSNKVTEKGKDVELRCDPISGHTALYWYRQSLGQGLEFLIYFQGNSAPDKSGLPSDRFSAERTGGSVSTLTIQRTQQEDSAVYLCASSPAPGGGNQPQHFGDGTRLSIL.

The V call is TRBV6-5, the J call TRBJ1-5; D is unclear. This CDR3 has 14 residues. Trimming removed 10 bases at V and 0 bases at J, with 13 bases between. Germline V gene sequence: CDR1 MNHEY, CDR2 SVGAGI. Here the CDR3 DNA reads TGTGCCACCAAAGAACACCGTAGCAATCAGCCCCAGCATTTT. Translation: CATKEHRSNQPQHF.

This clone was seen more than once but under ten times. The chain employs TRBV5-1 and TRBJ2-2, with TRBD1 as a possible D gene (5 bases). Trimming left V 4 bases short and J 6 bases short, with 13 bases between. CDR1 is SGHRS, CDR2 YFSETQ, per germline. The CDR3 length is 14 residues. CDR3 sequence: CASSLQELAGELFF. The CDR3 DNA follows: TGCGCCAGCAGCCTACAGGAATTGGCCGGGGAGCTGTTTTTT.

The V and J genes are TRBV4-1 and TRBJ2-7; TRBD2 matches 11 bases. Trimming cost V 4 bases and J 2 bases; bases outside gene matches: 10. There are 17 residues in the CDR3. Germline V CDR1 and CDR2: MGHRA, YSYEKL. The CDR3 here is CASSPLPGTSGTYEQYF. The CDR3 coding sequence is TGCGCCAGCAGCCCTCTTCCCGGGACTAGCGGTACCTACGAGCAGTACTTC.

The chain's CDR3 is CASSHPSGRAYNEQFF. The CDR3 bases are TGTGCCAGCAGCCACCCTAGCGGGAGGGCCTACAATGAGCAGTTCTTC. The rearrangement joins TRBV7-8 to TRBJ2-1, with 12 nucleotides matching TRBD2. CDR1 SGHVS and CDR2 FQNEAQ come from the germline V gene. The CDR3 contains 16 residues. After removal of 5 bases from V and 2 bases from J, the junction contained 4 bases not matched to a gene.

The rearrangement links TRBV4-1 to TRBJ1-4; D unclear. Trimming removed 5 bases from V and 6 bases from J, with 4 bases in between. Germline CDR1 reads MGHRA; CDR2 reads YSYEKL. The CDR3 runs to 11 residues. CDR3 sequence (DNA): TGCGCCAGCAGCTCGCATGAAAAACTGTTTTTT. This gives the protein CASSSHEKLFF.

The genes are TRBV6-1 and TRBJ1-1, with 12 bases lining up with TRBD1. Germline trimming cut 7 bases from V and 3 bases from J; bases unmatched to any gene: 3. CDR1 is MNHNS, CDR2 SASEGT, per germline. The CDR3 covers 14 residues. The chain's CDR3 is CASTGTGGDTEAFF. CDR3 nucleotides: TGTGCCAGCACTGGGACAGGGGGCGACACTGAAGCTTTCTTT.

The chain recombines TRBV7-2 with TRBJ2-1; TRBD2 matches 7 bases. This CDR3 has 15 amino acids. J was trimmed by 3 bases and V by 1 base; bases with no gene match: 3. CDR1 is SGHTA and CDR2 is FQGNSA in the germline V gene. CDR3 nucleotides: TGTGCCAGCAGCTTAGATCCGGGGGGCTACAATGAGCAGTTCTTC. This gives the protein CASSLDPGGYNEQFF.

DNA for the CDR3: TGTGCCAGCAGTCCCAGGAGCGGGAGGGCTTACAATGAGCAGTTCTTC. Translating gives CASSPRSGRAYNEQFF. V and J are TRBV28 and TRBJ2-1; 10 bases are a match to TRBD2. This CDR3 has 16 amino acids. CDR1 and CDR2 (germline): MDHEN, SYDVKM. J lost 4 bases, V lost 5 bases, and 8 bases had no gene match.

The chain has TRBV9 and TRBJ2-1; TRBD2 might be the D (6 bases). This CDR3 comprises 14 residues. V lost 3 bases to trimming and J lost 9 bases, with 16 bases between them. Germline loops: CDR1 SGDLS, CDR2 YYNGEE. CDR3 loop: CASSAPYGSLEQFF. CDR3 in DNA: TGTGCCAGCAGCGCACCCTACGGGAGTCTTGAGCAGTTCTTC.

This chain connects TRBV23-1 to TRBJ2-2; D possibly uses TRBD1 or TRBD2 (5 bases each). TRBV23-1 is an open reading frame whose function is uncertain. The CDR3 is 19 residues long. Deletions cut 2 bases from V and 2 bases from J, with 21 bases between. Written as DNA, the CDR3 is TGCGCCAGCAGTCAACCACAAGGGACCCTCTCCCGAAACACCGGGGAGCTGTTTTTT. It translates to CASSQPQGTLSRNTGELFF.